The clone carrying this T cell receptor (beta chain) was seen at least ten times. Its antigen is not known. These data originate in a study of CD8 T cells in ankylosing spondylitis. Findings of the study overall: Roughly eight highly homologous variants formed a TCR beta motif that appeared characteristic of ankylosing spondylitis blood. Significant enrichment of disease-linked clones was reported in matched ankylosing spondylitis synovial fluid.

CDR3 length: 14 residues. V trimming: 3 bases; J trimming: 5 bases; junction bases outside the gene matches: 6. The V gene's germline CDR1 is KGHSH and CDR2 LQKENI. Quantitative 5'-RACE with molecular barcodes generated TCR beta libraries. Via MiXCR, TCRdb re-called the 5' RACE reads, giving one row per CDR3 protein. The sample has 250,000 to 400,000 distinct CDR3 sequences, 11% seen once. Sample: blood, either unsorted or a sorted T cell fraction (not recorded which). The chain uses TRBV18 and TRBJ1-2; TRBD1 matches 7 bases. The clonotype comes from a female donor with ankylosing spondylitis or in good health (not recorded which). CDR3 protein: CASSPGEQGYGYTF. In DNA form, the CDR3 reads TGTGCCAGCTCACCCGGCGAACAGGGGTATGGCTACACCTTC.